This TCR beta chain stems from a study of shared clonotypes between healthy human individuals. Background on the study: Each donor had three CD4 naive, three CD4 memory, two CD8 naive and one CD8 memory plate.

Concerning this clone itself: The antigen remains undetermined.

Memory CD4+ cells were the fraction left after CD45RA+ naive selection. This CDR3 region has 12 residues. Trimming removed 4 bases from V and 4 bases from J, with 8 bases in between. Germline V lookup: CDR1 SGHTA, CDR2 FQGNSA. Study-level results: Generally, estimated richness proved larger in naive subsets than it did in memory subsets. Naive CD4 clonotypes were shared across a handful of donors at about 5%.

Assay used: immunoSEQ multiplex PCR; TCRdb lists only in-frame clones, some missing. Among millions of clones listed, 93% were seen once. The chain joins TRBV7-2 to TRBJ2-7; perhaps TRBD2 as D (5 bases). The source of this sequence is a man aged 18-30 years in good health. Some clones in this sample may be carry-over from other donors' samples. Sequencing used naive CD4+ T cells from PBMCs. Subset specified: CD45RA+ positively selected. The CDR3 sequence is CASSSSLYEQYF. Written as DNA, the CDR3 is TGTGCCAGCAGCTCTAGCCTATACGAGCAGTACTTC.